One and the same sample provided the 13 T cell receptor beta chains below, sequenced in a study of cytomegalovirus exposure and HLA in healthy donors. The study ran its PCR with 60 Vbeta and 13 Jbeta primers. Method: immunoSEQ multiplex PCR; TCRdb's copy keeps in-frame clones and lacks some. The data show 110,000 or so clones, with around 68% seen just once and roughly 11% held by the top ten. The source material was PBMCs. Every receptor here comes from a woman between 45 and 60 years old in good health and CMV-seropositive.

This clone turned up a few times. The chain carries TRBV29-1 and TRBJ1-1, with 7 bases matching TRBD1. CDR3 length: 13 amino acids. Germline trimming cut 7 bases from V and 3 bases from J; bases unmatched to any gene: 8. CDR1 SQVTM and CDR2 ANQGSEA come from the germline V gene. The CDR3 reads CSGETGLDTEAFF. In DNA, the CDR3 is TGCAGCGGCGAGACAGGGCTGGACACTGAAGCTTTCTTT.

This rearrangement joins TRBV19 to TRBJ1-2, with 9 bases that match TRBD1. V shed 4 bases, J shed 5 bases, and the junction held 11 bases outside the gene matches. Germline V gives CDR1 LNHDA, CDR2 SQIVND (reference sequence). The CDR3 spans 16 residues. CDR3 protein: CASSTRSQGAYYGYTF. The CDR3 DNA reads TGTGCCAGTAGTACCCGATCACAGGGGGCGTATTATGGCTACACCTTC.

The chain employs TRBV4-1 and TRBJ2-7; TRBD1 matches 9 bases. V gave up 5 bases and J gave up 2 bases; unmatched junction bases: 4. This CDR3 region has 14 residues. Germline V gene lookup returns CDR1 MGHRA and CDR2 YSYEKL. This CDR3 reads CASSSRTGAYEQYF. The CDR3 nucleotides are TGCGCCAGCAGCTCCAGGACAGGGGCCTACGAGCAGTACTTC.

This chain connects TRBV2 to TRBJ2-5; the match to TRBD1 covers 10 bases. The V gene's germline CDR1 is SNHLY and CDR2 FYNNEI. The junction had 2 bases not matched to a gene; V was cut back by 4 bases and J by 3 bases. The CDR3 consists of 14 residues. CDR3 protein: CASSGGTGEETQYF. In nucleotides, the CDR3 is TGTGCCAGCAGTGGCGGGACAGGGGAAGAGACCCAGTACTTC.

This clone was counted between two and nine times. The chain links TRBV9 to TRBJ2-1; 10 bases match TRBD1. Germline V lookup: CDR1 SGDLS, CDR2 YYNGEE. Losses at the gene ends were 0 bases for V and 6 bases for J; bases not matched to a gene: 15. The CDR3 covers 19 residues. The CDR3 DNA reads TGTGCCAGCAGCGTAGATGCCCGGGACAGGGGAAAGGAGACCAATGAGCAGTTCTTC. Amino acid sequence: CASSVDARDRGKETNEQFF.

The chain combines TRBV4-3 with TRBJ1-5; D not certain. The ends were cut back, 0 bases at V and 1 base at J, with 10 bases in the middle. This CDR3 comprises 16 residues. CDR1 is LGHNA and CDR2 is YSLEER in the germline V gene. This chain's CDR3 is CASSQEFGQSNQPQHF. The DNA for the CDR3 is TGCGCCAGCAGCCAAGAATTTGGGCAGAGCAATCAGCCCCAGCATTTT.

The rearrangement links TRBV27 to TRBJ2-1, with TRBD1 matching 8 bases. The length of the CDR3 is 15 residues. The V and J ends lost 5 bases and 1 base, in that order; junction bases with no gene match: 4. Germline assignment: CDR1 MNHEY and CDR2 SMNVEV (reference sequence). CDR3 sequence reads: CASSPRQGSYNEQFF. CDR3 sequence (DNA): TGTGCCAGCAGTCCCCGACAGGGGTCCTACAATGAGCAGTTCTTC.

This clone was observed once. This sequence joins TRBV5-4 and TRBJ2-2, with 13 bases identical to TRBD2. Germline values: CDR1 SGHNT, CDR2 YYREEE (reference sequence). The V gene end was trimmed by 0 bases and the J gene end by 5 bases; junction bases not matched to a gene: 7. The length of the CDR3 is 18 residues. Here the CDR3 reads CASSLGGLAGVETGELFF. For the CDR3, the DNA is TGTGCCAGCAGCTTGGGAGGACTAGCGGGAGTGGAGACCGGGGAGCTGTTTTTT.

This clone was seen a handful of times. This chain joins TRBV30 and TRBJ2-3; TRBD1 might be the D (6 bases). CDR1 GTSNPN and CDR2 SVGIG come from the germline V gene (reference sequence). Trimming removed 0 bases from V and 6 bases from J, with 13 bases in between. The CDR3 runs 14 residues. CDR3 DNA: TGTGCCTGGAGTGTGAGACAGGTTCCGGATACGCAGTATTTT. Protein sequence: CAWSVRQVPDTQYF. The full variable domain, in which reference TRBV30 and TRBJ2-3 provide the parts outside the CDR3, is SQTIHQWPATLVQPVGSPLSLECTVEGTSNPNLYWYRQAAGRGLQLLFYSVGIGQISSEVPQNLSASRPQDRQFILSSKKLLLSDSGFYLCAWSVRQVPDTQYFGPGTRLTVL.

The chain links TRBV6-5 to TRBJ1-3, with 11 bases aligning to TRBD1. CDR1 is MNHEY and CDR2 is SVGAGI in the germline V gene. This CDR3 spans 14 amino acids. Losses at the gene ends were 4 bases for V and 6 bases for J; bases not matched to a gene: 2. CDR3 sequence: CASSWDRGTNTIYF. In nucleotides, the CDR3 is TGTGCCAGCAGTTGGGACAGGGGGACAAACACCATATATTTT.

V gene TRBV6-4 combines with J gene TRBJ2-7; D is perhaps TRBD2 (5 bases). CDR1 MRHNA and CDR2 SNTAGT come from the germline V gene. CDR3 size: 10 residues. The CDR3 bases are TGTGGCGAGGGTTCCCACGAGCAGTACTTC. This sequence encodes CGEGSHEQYF.

Turning to this clone: The CDR3 ends on some other residue instead of the conserved phenylalanine or tryptophan, so this is likely a read error. The limits of the CDR3 on the DNA are not certain, so only TCRdb's listed CDR3 is given. The chain carries TRBV10-3 and TRBJ1-2; the table assigns TRBD1, which was not confirmed against the DNA. Germline lookup yields CDR1 ENHRY and CDR2 SYGVKD. A total of 11 residues make up the CDR3, ends included. The CDR3 loop is CAISEGTVSTV.

This clone was recorded only once. This chain uses TRBV4-1 with TRBJ1-5, with a tentative D call TRBD1 (5 bases). Germline assignment: CDR1 MGHRA and CDR2 YSYEKL. The ends were cut back, 0 bases at V and 0 bases at J, with 12 bases in the middle. The CDR3 covers 17 residues. CDR3 nucleotides: TGCGCCAGCAGCCAAGATCCAGGGCCACATAGCAATCAGCCCCAGCATTTT. This codes for CASSQDPGPHSNQPQHF.